Here is one T cell receptor beta chain with its context. This sample was included in a study of blood T cell repertoires in COVID-19. The repertoire was sequenced with immunoSEQ multiplex PCR; TCRdb's copy has only in-frame clones and lacks some. The sample includes around 300,000 clones, 80% to 90% of them seen just once. Germline V lookup: CDR1 SGHRS, CDR2 YFSETQ. This CDR3 contains 15 residues. J lost 2 bases, V lost 2 bases, and 1 base had no gene match. This rearrangement joins TRBV5-1 to TRBJ2-5; 12 positions match TRBD2. The clonotype was recovered from a woman in her 70s with acute or convalescent COVID-19. The sample consisted of peripheral blood. The CDR3: CASSFLAGGQETQYF. In DNA, the CDR3 is TGCGCCAGCAGCTTCCTAGCGGGGGGGCAAGAGACCCAGTACTTC.